A selection of T cell receptor beta chains follows, all from one sample in a study of blood T cell repertoires in COVID-19. The table came from immunoSEQ multiplex PCR; TCRdb's copy has only in-frame clones and leaves some out. The sample has over 150,000 clones; 83% are singletons. Material: peripheral blood. The source of these receptors is an elderly woman with acute or convalescent COVID-19. The CDR3 runs from the conserved cysteine through the conserved F or W. A D gene is named only where the DNA matches it firmly.

j_gene: TRBJ2-7; v_gene: TRBV7-2; d_gene: -; CDR3aa: CASSFGSGDTYEQYF
j_gene: TRBJ2-2; v_gene: TRBV6-2/TRBV6-3; d_gene: -; CDR3aa: CASSLGLNTGELFF
j_gene: TRBJ2-3; v_gene: TRBV15; d_gene: TRBD1; CDR3aa: CATSRDAGGLGDTQYF
j_gene: TRBJ1-3; v_gene: TRBV30; d_gene: -; CDR3aa: CAWSVQRNTIYF
j_gene: TRBJ1-2; v_gene: TRBV29-1; d_gene: TRBD1; CDR3aa: CSVDDRGLLEGGYTF
j_gene: TRBJ1-5; v_gene: TRBV10-3; d_gene: -; CDR3aa: CAISAGRVQPQHF
j_gene: TRBJ2-3; v_gene: TRBV19; d_gene: TRBD1; CDR3aa: CASSSEGATDTQYF
j_gene: TRBJ2-7; v_gene: TRBV7-2; d_gene: TRBD1; CDR3aa: CASSLGSGQASEQYF
j_gene: TRBJ1-2; v_gene: TRBV7-9; d_gene: TRBD1; CDR3aa: CASSLVPRQGNYGYTF
j_gene: TRBJ2-1; v_gene: TRBV5-4; d_gene: TRBD2; CDR3aa: CASSLLGGAGGRNEQFF
j_gene: TRBJ1-1; v_gene: TRBV11-2; d_gene: TRBD1; CDR3aa: CASSPTDRRNTEAFF
j_gene: TRBJ1-2; v_gene: TRBV27; d_gene: -; CDR3aa: CASSIYSGADYGYTF
j_gene: TRBJ2-3; v_gene: TRBV19; d_gene: -; CDR3aa: CASSIGGGTDTQYF
j_gene: TRBJ2-1; v_gene: TRBV25-1; d_gene: -; CDR3aa: CATSSDWNNEQFF
j_gene: TRBJ1-2; v_gene: TRBV7-2; d_gene: TRBD1; CDR3aa: CASSADRELVYGYTF
j_gene: TRBJ1-2; v_gene: TRBV29-1; d_gene: -; CDR3aa: CSVEDQPAQIDYGYTF
j_gene: TRBJ2-1; v_gene: TRBV7-2; d_gene: TRBD1; CDR3aa: CASSLSRAGGFNEQFF
j_gene: TRBJ1-6; v_gene: TRBV4-2; d_gene: TRBD1; CDR3aa: CASKTGGQENSPLHF
j_gene: TRBJ1-2; v_gene: TRBV3-1/TRBV3-2; d_gene: -; CDR3aa: CASSPTRDAIYGYTF
j_gene: TRBJ2-2; v_gene: TRBV7-9; d_gene: -; CDR3aa: CASSFTGGELFF
j_gene: TRBJ2-5; v_gene: TRBV24-1; d_gene: TRBD2; CDR3aa: CATSDYGLAGEGPETQYF
j_gene: TRBJ2-5; v_gene: TRBV18; d_gene: -; CDR3aa: CASSAGTRAGTQYF
j_gene: TRBJ2-7; v_gene: TRBV10-2; d_gene: TRBD2; CDR3aa: CASRPSGTSYEQYF
j_gene: TRBJ1-1; v_gene: TRBV12-5; d_gene: TRBD1; CDR3aa: CASGPGTGGTTEAFF
j_gene: TRBJ2-3; v_gene: TRBV20-1; d_gene: -; CDR3aa: CSAFSANTQYF
j_gene: TRBJ2-2; v_gene: TRBV2; d_gene: TRBD1; CDR3aa: CASRRQGVGTGELFF
j_gene: TRBJ2-7; v_gene: TRBV28; d_gene: -; CDR3aa: CASSLSKLLMRNYEQYF
j_gene: TRBJ1-1; v_gene: TRBV5-1; d_gene: TRBD1; CDR3aa: CASASSGTGKTEAFF
j_gene: TRBJ1-2; v_gene: TRBV19; d_gene: TRBD1; CDR3aa: CASTPTGTDYTF
j_gene: TRBJ1-2; v_gene: TRBV9; d_gene: TRBD1; CDR3aa: CASRGARGHGGYTF
j_gene: TRBJ1-3; v_gene: TRBV7-2; d_gene: -; CDR3aa: CASSRIGDISGNTIYF
j_gene: TRBJ2-7; v_gene: TRBV19; d_gene: -; CDR3aa: CASSICSWQYF
j_gene: TRBJ2-7; v_gene: TRBV5-4; d_gene: TRBD1; CDR3aa: CASSRTGSSYEQYF